Shown below are 29 T cell receptor beta chains from a single sample sequenced in a study of human T cells and chemical hapten exposure. One entry per CDR3 protein, called by TCRdb with MiXCR from the RACE reads. The sample lists 110,000 to 150,000 distinct CDR3 sequences, 12% occurring once. Time point indicated: patch test 2, 6 weeks after DPC sensitization. As for treatment: therapeutic diphenylcyclopropenone sensitization with weekly scalp DPC. The starting material was whole blood, obtained in connection with sensitization to the hapten diphenylcyclopropenone (DPC). The receptors shown here come from a woman between 50 and 59 years old with alopecia areata. Some clones in this sample may be carry-over from other donors' samples.

The genes are TRBV19 and TRBJ2-3, with 10 bases lining up with TRBD2. The V and J ends lost 5 bases and 2 bases, in that order; junction bases with no gene match: 16. The CDR3 is 19 amino acids. Germline V gene sequence: CDR1 LNHDA, CDR2 SQIVND (reference sequence). CDR3 DNA: TGTGCCAGTAGTGTTAGCGGGAGGTCCGCAGCTTTCCCCACAGATACGCAGTATTTT. Residues: CASSVSGRSAAFPTDTQYF.

This clonotype showed up just a few times. The CDR3 DNA reads as TGCAGTGCTAGTAAGACAGGGGATCGCACAGATACGCAGTATTTT. Protein sequence: CSASKTGDRTDTQYF. The V call is TRBV20-1, the J call TRBJ2-3; TRBD1 matches at 8 bases. V lost 3 bases to trimming and J lost 1 base; unmatched junction nucleotides: 6. Germline assignment: CDR1 DFQATT and CDR2 SNEGSKA (reference sequence). The CDR3 runs to 15 residues.

The gene calls are TRBV6-5 and TRBJ2-3, with TRBD2 identical over 8 bases. CDR1 and CDR2 from the germline V gene are MNHEY and SVGAGI. Trimming cost V 10 bases and J 4 bases; bases outside gene matches: 22. This CDR3 spans 18 amino acids. The chain's CDR3 is CATNWAGGLLGSADTQYF. CDR3 sequence (DNA): TGTGCCACCAATTGGGCGGGAGGCCTCTTGGGATCCGCAGATACGCAGTATTTT.

This clonotype showed up just a few times. The V call is TRBV10-3, the J call TRBJ2-7; D tentatively reads TRBD1 or TRBD2 (5 bases each). V shed 8 bases and J shed 0 bases, with 14 bases lying between them. CDR3 size: 14 residues. CDR1 and CDR2 (germline): ENHRY, SYGVKD. The CDR3 here is CAIGATGTSYEQYF. Here the CDR3 DNA reads TGTGCCATCGGGGCGACCGGGACCTCCTACGAGCAGTACTTC.

The chain carries TRBV12-3 or TRBV12-4 and TRBJ2-3, with 8 bases lining up with TRBD2. The CDR3 length is 16 residues. Trimming removed 2 bases from V and 4 bases from J; junction bases left unmatched: 8. The DNA for the CDR3 is TGTGCCAGCAGTTTATTTGGACCGGGAGGGCCAGATACGCAGTATTTT. Residues: CASSLFGPGGPDTQYF.

The chain links TRBV9 to TRBJ2-7, with 7 bases lining up with TRBD1. The CDR3 covers 14 residues. With V trimmed by 4 bases and J by 5 bases, 9 bases remained unmatched. From germline, CDR1 is SGDLS and CDR2 YYNGEE. CDR3 region: CASSSFTGADEQYF. The CDR3 DNA reads as TGTGCCAGCAGCTCATTCACAGGGGCCGACGAGCAGTACTTC.

This clonotype appeared a few times. The chain employs TRBV7-3 and TRBJ1-1; D possibly corresponds to TRBD1 (5 bases). The V and J ends lost 1 base and 1 base respectively, with 7 bases between them. This CDR3 spans 14 amino acids. Germline V lookup: CDR1 SGHTA, CDR2 FQGTGA. The CDR3 coding sequence is TGTGCCAGCAGCTTAAGCGGGGCGAACACTGAAGCTTTCTTT. It codes for CASSLSGANTEAFF.

The gene calls are TRBV7-9 and TRBJ2-1, with D possibly matching TRBD1 (6 bases). V was clipped by 3 bases and J by 5 bases, with 14 bases between them. This CDR3 has 15 amino acids. Per the germline V gene, CDR1 is SEHNR and CDR2 is FQNEAQ (reference sequence). The CDR3 loop is CASSFGAGVDNEQFF. The CDR3 region has the DNA TGTGCCAGCAGCTTTGGTGCAGGGGTGGACAATGAGCAGTTCTTC.

This clonotype was recorded at least ten times. This rearrangement joins TRBV19 to TRBJ1-5; no firm D call. CDR3 length: 15 residues. Germline CDR1 reads LNHDA; CDR2 reads SQIVND (reference sequence). V was cut by 5 bases and J by 0 bases, with 11 bases left in between. CDR3 nucleotide sequence: TGTGCCAGTAGTCCCACAGATTATAGCAATCAGCCCCAGCATTTT. Protein: CASSPTDYSNQPQHF.

A few counts support this clonotype. V usage is TRBV24-1 and J usage is TRBJ1-5, with D tentatively TRBD1 (6 bases). The CDR3 sequence is 14 residues long. In germline, CDR1 is KGHDR, CDR2 SFDVKD. V dropped 1 base and J dropped 5 bases, with 8 bases sitting between them. This CDR3 is CATSDFKGDQPQHF. The CDR3 bases are TGTGCCACCAGTGATTTTAAGGGGGATCAGCCCCAGCATTTT.

This clonotype was counted many times. Here the CDR3 reads CASSYTGTGTDTQYF. The CDR3 nucleotides are TGTGCCAGCAGTTACACCGGGACAGGCACAGATACGCAGTATTTT. J is TRBJ2-3 and V is TRBV6-5, with 7 bases fitting TRBD1. V lost 2 bases, J lost 1 base, and 3 bases stayed unmatched. The CDR3 contains 15 residues. Per germline, CDR1 MNHEY and CDR2 SVGAGI.

The chain carries TRBV30 and TRBJ2-3, with TRBD2 matching 9 bases. Germline CDR1 reads GTSNPN; CDR2 reads SVGIG (reference sequence). The trim removed 0 bases at V and 6 bases at J, leaving 13 bases unmatched. The CDR3 is 17 residues long. The CDR3 DNA follows: TGTGCCTGGAGTGTACCCCGACTAGCGGACTTATTGGATACGCAGTATTTT. This encodes CAWSVPRLADLLDTQYF.

The J gene is TRBJ2-2, the V gene TRBV6-1, with D unresolved. V lost 4 bases and J lost 0, with 6 bases in between. The germline V gene encodes CDR1 MNHNS and CDR2 SASEGT. The CDR3 totals 14 residues. CDR3 loop: CASSVQTNTGELFF. CDR3 bases: TGTGCCAGCAGTGTACAGACGAACACCGGGGAGCTGTTTTTT.

This rearrangement joins TRBV5-1 to TRBJ2-5; 10 nucleotides match TRBD1. The CDR3 runs 15 residues. The J segment lost 1 base and the V segment lost 5 bases, leaving 5 bases of the junction unmatched. Germline assignment: CDR1 SGHRS and CDR2 YFSETQ. The CDR3 nucleotides are TGCGCCAGCAGGGCCGGGACAGGGGTCCAAGAGACCCAGTACTTC. Protein product: CASRAGTGVQETQYF.

This clonotype occurred once. J is TRBJ2-7 and V is TRBV3-1; D perhaps matches TRBD1 (8 bases). The CDR3 sequence is 15 residues long. Per the germline V gene, CDR1 is LGHDT and CDR2 is YNNKEL (reference sequence). V shed 6 bases and J shed 5 bases, with 20 bases lying between them. The CDR3 region is CASSHLRQGRDEQYF. CDR3 sequence (DNA): TGTGCCAGCAGTCACCTTAGACAGGGGAGGGACGAGCAGTACTTC.

The chain uses TRBV5-4 and TRBJ2-5; D is unresolved. Trimming left V 4 bases short and J 2 bases short, with 12 bases between. Germline V gene data show CDR1 as SGHNT and CDR2 as YYREEE (reference sequence). This CDR3 is built from 14 residues. The CDR3 region is CASSLRTVQETQYF. The CDR3 DNA follows: TGTGCCAGCAGCCTCCGTACAGTACAAGAGACCCAGTACTTC.

This clonotype was counted only a few times. The chain couples TRBV4-3 to TRBJ1-2; 7 bases agree with TRBD1. The CDR3 is 16 amino acids. The junction had 10 bases not matched to a gene; V was cut back by 3 bases and J by 3 bases. Germline CDR1 LGHNA, CDR2 YSLEER. CDR3 protein: CASSQGTAGGDYGYTF. The CDR3 DNA reads as TGCGCCAGCAGCCAGGGGACTGCAGGGGGGGACTATGGCTACACCTTC.

Many counts were recorded for this clonotype. V gene TRBV12-3 or TRBV12-4 combines with J gene TRBJ1-1; 10 bases match TRBD1. Trimming took 5 bases from V and 5 from J; bases not matched to a gene: 5. CDR3 length: 14 amino acids. The DNA for the CDR3 is TGTGCCAGCAGTCCTAGACAGGGGGCGACTGAAGCTTTCTTT. As protein: CASSPRQGATEAFF.

Turning to this clonotype: It may be a read error: a sequence one base away is much more abundant. The CDR3, as DNA: TGCAGTGCTAGAGTGCTAGCGGGAAAGCTAGTACTCTTC. As protein: CSARVLAGKLVLF. V is TRBV20-1 and J is TRBJ2-1, with 9 bases lining up with TRBD2. Germline loops: CDR1 DFQATT, CDR2 SNEGSKA (reference sequence). The CDR3 has 13 residues.

This chain uses TRBV5-4 with TRBJ2-5; D assignment may be TRBD1 or TRBD2 (5 bases each). V gave up 1 base and J gave up 4 bases, with 8 bases separating them. Germline values: CDR1 SGHNT, CDR2 YYREEE (reference sequence). The CDR3 consists of 13 residues. The CDR3 here is CASSLPGRETQYF. In DNA form, the CDR3 reads TGTGCCAGCAGCTTGCCAGGGAGAGAGACCCAGTACTTC.

Here the CDR3 DNA reads TGTGCCAGCAGCTTAGCTAGCGGGGACAATGAGCAGTTCTTC. Its translation: CASSLASGDNEQFF. V gene TRBV7-3 combines with J gene TRBJ2-1; TRBD2 agrees at 9 bases. The CDR3 extends over 14 amino acids. Germline V gene sequence: CDR1 SGHTA, CDR2 FQGTGA. V dropped 2 bases and J dropped 5; count of bases not matched to a gene: 1.

This clonotype was counted at least ten times. The CDR3 bases are TGTGCCAGTCAGCCACAGGGGGCCTGGGGCTACACCTTC. Translated: CASQPQGAWGYTF. J is TRBJ1-2 and V is TRBV28, with 9 bases lining up with TRBD1. Germline trimming cut 9 bases from V and 8 bases from J; bases unmatched to any gene: 10. Germline CDR1 and CDR2: MDHEN and SYDVKM. This CDR3 contains 13 residues.

The genes are TRBV27 and TRBJ1-2; 8 bases agree with TRBD1. CDR1 MNHEY and CDR2 SMNVEV come from the germline V gene (reference sequence). Germline trimming cut 5 bases from V and 2 bases from J; bases unmatched to any gene: 1. The CDR3 is 13 residues long. The CDR3 loop reads CASSGDRNYGYTF. As DNA, the CDR3 is TGTGCCAGCAGTGGGGACAGGAACTATGGCTACACCTTC.

This chain links TRBV5-6 with TRBJ2-1; D remains unclear. The CDR3 is 16 residues long. The V gene lost 4 bases and the J gene lost 0 bases, with 14 bases spanning the gap. The V gene's germline CDR1 is SGHDT and CDR2 YYEEEE. The CDR3 region has the DNA TGTGCCAGCAGCCTTTTAGCCGGCAGCTCCTACAATGAGCAGTTCTTC. Its protein is CASSLLAGSSYNEQFF.

This clonotype was counted many times. This CDR3 reads CSVATKREEQYF. The CDR3 region has the DNA TGCAGCGTCGCCACAAAGCGGGAAGAGCAGTACTTC. V gene TRBV29-1 combines with J gene TRBJ2-7; 7 bases line up with TRBD2. Germline V gives CDR1 SQVTM, CDR2 ANQGSEA. V was pared by 6 bases and J by 7 bases, with 9 bases of the junction left unmatched. This CDR3 has 12 amino acids.

This clonotype came up many times. This chain links TRBV28 with TRBJ2-1, with 7 positions matching TRBD2. Germline V gene lookup returns CDR1 MDHEN and CDR2 SYDVKM. There are 17 residues in the CDR3. V lost 3 bases, J lost 0 bases, and 8 bases stayed unmatched. CDR3 loop: CASSLGRGSGSYNEQFF. The CDR3 DNA reads as TGTGCCAGCAGTTTGGGTCGCGGGAGTGGCTCCTACAATGAGCAGTTCTTC.

This clonotype has a count of ten or more. The chain uses TRBV12-3 or TRBV12-4 and TRBJ2-7; 11 positions match TRBD2. This CDR3 has 17 amino acids. The V segment lost 5 bases and the J segment 3 bases; nucleotides outside the gene matches: 12. This CDR3 reads CASSTRTSGSGDYEQYF. CDR3 nucleotide sequence: TGTGCCAGCAGTACCCGAACTAGCGGGAGTGGTGACTACGAGCAGTACTTC.

V is TRBV11-3 and J is TRBJ2-1; a weak D match, TRBD2 (5 bases). Germline V CDR1 and CDR2: SGHNT, YENEEA. The CDR3 covers 14 residues. Trimming took off 5 bases at V and 6 bases at J, with 14 bases between the two ends. CDR3 nucleotide sequence: TGTGCCAGCAGCCCTACGGCCGGGATCAATGAGCAGTTCTTC. Translating gives CASSPTAGINEQFF.

This clonotype appeared a few times. The chain recombines TRBV9 with TRBJ2-7, with D tentatively TRBD1 (6 bases). This CDR3 contains 15 residues. The V end lost 0 bases, the J end lost 7 bases, and 17 bases lay between the germline ends. The germline V gene has CDR1 SGDLS and CDR2 YYNGEE. CDR3 amino acids: CASSVGGGLLSEQYF. The CDR3 DNA reads as TGTGCCAGCAGCGTAGGTGGGGGCCTCCTGAGTGAGCAGTACTTC.